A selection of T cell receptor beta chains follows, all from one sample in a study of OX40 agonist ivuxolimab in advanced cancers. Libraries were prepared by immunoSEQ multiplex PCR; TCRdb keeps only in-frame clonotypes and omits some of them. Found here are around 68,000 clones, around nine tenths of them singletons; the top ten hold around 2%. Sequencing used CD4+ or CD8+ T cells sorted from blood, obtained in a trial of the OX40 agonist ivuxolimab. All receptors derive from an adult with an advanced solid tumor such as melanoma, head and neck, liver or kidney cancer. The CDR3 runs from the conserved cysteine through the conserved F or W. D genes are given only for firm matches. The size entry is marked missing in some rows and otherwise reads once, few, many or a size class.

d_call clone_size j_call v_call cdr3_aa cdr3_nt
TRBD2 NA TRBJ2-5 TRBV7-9 CASSLAGLAGGPHYF TGTGCCAGCAGCTTAGCCGGACTAGCGGGAGGCCCACACTACTTC
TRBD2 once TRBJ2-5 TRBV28 CASSGLAPRETQYF TGTGCCAGCTCTGGACTAGCCCCTCGGGAGACCCAGTACTTC
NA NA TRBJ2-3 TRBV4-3 CASSQELSITDTQYF TGCGCCAGCAGCCAAGAGCTGTCCATCACAGATACGCAGTATTTT
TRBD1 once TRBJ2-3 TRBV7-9 CASSSRQGADTQYF TGTGCCAGCAGCTCTAGACAGGGAGCAGATACGCAGTATTTT
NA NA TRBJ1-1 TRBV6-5 CASTPTGGFTEAFF TGTGCCAGCACCCCCACGGGGGGTTTCACTGAAGCTTTCTTT
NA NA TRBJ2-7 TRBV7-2 CASSWARQSYEQYF TGTGCCAGCAGCTGGGCGCGACAGTCCTACGAGCAGTACTTC
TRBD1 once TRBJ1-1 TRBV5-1 CASTQGQAHTEAFF TGCGCCAGCACCCAGGGACAGGCGCACACTGAAGCTTTCTTT
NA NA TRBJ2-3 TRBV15 CATSRGPEADTQYF TGTGCCACCAGCAGAGGCCCGGAGGCAGATACGCAGTATTTT
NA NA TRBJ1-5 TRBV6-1 CASSETEGQPQHF TGTGCCAGCAGTGAAACGGAGGGTCAGCCCCAGCATTTT
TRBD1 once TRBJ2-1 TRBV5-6 CASSRWDRGLTIEQFF TGTGCCAGCAGCAGATGGGACAGGGGCCTCACCATTGAGCAGTTCTTC
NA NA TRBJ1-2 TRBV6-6 CASSYVQGANYGYTF TGTGCCAGCAGTTACGTCCAGGGTGCTAACTATGGCTACACCTTC
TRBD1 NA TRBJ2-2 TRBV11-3 CASSVGTGNTGELFF TGTGCCAGCAGTGTAGGGACAGGGAATACCGGGGAGCTGTTTTTT
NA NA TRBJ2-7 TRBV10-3 CAISGNSAYEQYF TGTGCCATCAGTGGTAACTCCGCCTACGAGCAGTACTTC
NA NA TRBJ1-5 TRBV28 CASSMGGSNQPQHF TGTGCCAGCAGCATGGGCGGGAGCAATCAGCCCCAGCATTTT
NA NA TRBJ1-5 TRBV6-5 CASWTGNQPQHF TGTGCCAGCTGGACAGGCAATCAGCCCCAGCATTTT
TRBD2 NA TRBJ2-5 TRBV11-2 CASSLVMGLAEQETQYF TGTGCCAGCAGCTTAGTTATGGGACTAGCGGAACAAGAGACCCAGTACTTC
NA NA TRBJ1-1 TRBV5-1 CASALKGPDTEAFF TGCGCCAGCGCCCTAAAAGGTCCGGACACTGAAGCTTTCTTT
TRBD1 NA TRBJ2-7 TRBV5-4 CASSLDTGVEQYF TGTGCCAGCAGCTTGGATACAGGGGTTGAGCAGTACTTC
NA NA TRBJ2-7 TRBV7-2 CASSLAGQVYEQYF TGTGCCAGCAGCTTAGCCGGGCAAGTCTACGAGCAGTACTTC
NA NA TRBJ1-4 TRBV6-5 CASSSGVKEKLFF TGTGCCAGCAGTTCAGGGGTTAAAGAAAAACTGTTTTTT
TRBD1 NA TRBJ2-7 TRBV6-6 CASSNRDSLFEQYF TGTGCCAGCAGTAACCGGGACAGCCTTTTCGAGCAGTACTTC
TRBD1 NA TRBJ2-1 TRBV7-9 CASSSQGQTYPYNEQFF TGTGCCAGCAGCTCCCAGGGACAGACGTACCCTTACAATGAGCAGTTCTTC
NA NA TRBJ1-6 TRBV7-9 CASSSHTRTYNSPLHF TGTGCCAGCAGCTCCCACACTAGGACCTATAATTCACCCCTCCACTTT
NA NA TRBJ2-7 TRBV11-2 CASSPDITYEQYF TGTGCCAGCAGCCCGGATATAACCTACGAGCAGTACTTC
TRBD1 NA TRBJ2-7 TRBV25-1 CASRSDRGAYEQYF TGTGCCAGCAGATCGGACAGGGGAGCCTACGAGCAGTACTTC
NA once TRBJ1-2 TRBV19 CAGRGQGDFGYTF TGTGCCGGGCGGGGGCAGGGCGACTTCGGCTACACCTTC
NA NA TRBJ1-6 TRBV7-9 CASSLWGTPLHF TGTGCCAGCAGCTTATGGGGAACACCCCTCCACTTT
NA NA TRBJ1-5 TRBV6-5 CASSSPGNNQPQHF TGTGCCAGCAGTTCCCCGGGGAATAATCAGCCCCAGCATTTT